This T cell receptor (beta chain) was captured in a study of spatial heterogeneity in lung cancer. On the study more broadly: Beta-chain sequences consistently outnumbered alpha-chain sequences in detection. TCR and UMI combinations that were unique each appeared, on average, more than ten times in raw reads. Study-level results: For expanded intratumoral alpha and beta TCRs, counts tracked tumor mutation counts.

This clonotype appeared many times. Its antigen is currently unknown. A single record per CDR3 protein comes from TCRdb applying MiXCR to the 5' RACE reads. The table shows over 9,000 distinct CDR3 sequences, with about 14% occurring only once. Time point: sample taken at primary tumor resection. The cohort: under 80 early-stage, untreated non-small cell lung cancer patients. Tumor, nontumor lung or frozen PBMC supplied whole RNA, sequenced without sorting. The CDR3 totals 17 residues. Germline CDR1 and CDR2: SGHTA and FQGTGA. The V end lost 0 bases, the J end lost 0 bases, and 13 bases lay between the germline ends.

V is TRBV7-3 and J is TRBJ2-3; no firm D call. Sequencing was performed on lung tumor tissue, taken at surgery. This TCR came from a male donor with early-stage non-small cell lung cancer. CDR3 loop: CASSLTPAGPSTDTQYF. Written as DNA, the CDR3 is TGTGCCAGCAGCTTAACCCCTGCCGGACCTAGCACAGATACGCAGTATTTT.